This T cell receptor (beta chain) was found in a study of cytomegalovirus exposure and HLA in healthy donors. General study findings and limits: The likely origin of a cluster of highly shared sequence variants was a sequencing artifact. In vitro testing confirmed a few CMV-associated chains as specific for CMV antigens. Based on reports, TCR beta sequences accurately predicted HLA-A and HLA-B alleles for most subjects. In an earlier analysis, productive rearrangement rates for most beta V segments clustered near 87% or 30%.

On this clone: Its antigen is unidentified.

PCR was performed using 60 Vbeta and 13 Jbeta primers. The repertoire was sequenced with immunoSEQ multiplex PCR; TCRdb's copy has only in-frame clones and lacks some. The table records fewer than 150,000 clones, about 78% of them present only once. CDR1 is SGHRS, CDR2 YFSETQ, per germline. V trimming: 0 bases; J trimming: 4 bases; junction bases outside the gene matches: 7. The CDR3 consists of 16 residues. The chain has TRBV5-1 and TRBJ2-1; 7 bases match TRBD1. Sequenced material: PBMCs. This clonotype originated in a man aged 40-55 years in good health and CMV-seropositive. This CDR3 reads CASSLGQGLGYNEQFF. CDR3 DNA: TGCGCCAGCAGCTTGGGACAGGGTTTAGGGTACAATGAGCAGTTCTTC. Full variable domain (remainder filled in from reference TRBV5-1 and TRBJ2-1): KAGVTQTPRYLIKTRGQQVTLSCSPISGHRSVSWYQQTPGQGLQFLFEYFSETQRNKGNFPGRFSGRQFSNSRSEMNVSTLELGDSALYLCASSLGQGLGYNEQFFGPGTRLTVL.